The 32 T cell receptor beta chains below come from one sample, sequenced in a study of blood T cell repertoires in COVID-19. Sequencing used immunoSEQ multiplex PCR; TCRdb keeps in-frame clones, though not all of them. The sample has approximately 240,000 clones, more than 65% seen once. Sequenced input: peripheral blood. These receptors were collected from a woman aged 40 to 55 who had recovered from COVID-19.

DNA of the CDR3: TGTGCCAGCAGGCCCGAGCGGGGGGCCTACGAGCAGTACTTC. It yields the protein CASRPERGAYEQYF. The chain is built from TRBV28 and TRBJ2-7; 9 bases line up with TRBD2. Germline V gene lookup returns CDR1 MDHEN and CDR2 SYDVKM. V lost 6 bases, J lost 2 bases, and 5 bases stayed unmatched. This CDR3 comprises 14 residues.

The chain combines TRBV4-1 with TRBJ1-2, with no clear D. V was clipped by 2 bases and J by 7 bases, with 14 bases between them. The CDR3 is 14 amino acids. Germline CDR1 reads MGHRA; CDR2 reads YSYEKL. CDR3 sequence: CASSQQEKTGGYTF. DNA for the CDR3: TGCGCCAGCAGCCAACAAGAAAAGACTGGTGGCTACACCTTC.

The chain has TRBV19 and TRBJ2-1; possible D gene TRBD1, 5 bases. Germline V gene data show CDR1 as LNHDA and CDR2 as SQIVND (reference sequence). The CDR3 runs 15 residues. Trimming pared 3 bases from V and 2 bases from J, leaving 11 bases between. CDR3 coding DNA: TGTGCCAGTAGTATGGGGCTCGAAGCCTACAATGAGCAGTTCTTC. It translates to CASSMGLEAYNEQFF. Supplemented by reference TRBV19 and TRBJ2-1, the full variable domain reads DGGITQSPKYLFRKEGQNVTLSCEQNLNHDAMYWYRQDPGQGLRLIYYSQIVNDFQKGDIAEGYSVSREKKESFPLTVTSAQKNPTAFYLCASSMGLEAYNEQFFGPGTRLTVL.

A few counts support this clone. DNA of the CDR3: TGTGCCAGCAGCCCCAGAACAGGGTGGGTCGACACCGGGGAGCTGTTTTTT. Protein product: CASSPRTGWVDTGELFF. The chain employs TRBV7-9 and TRBJ2-2; a possible D gene is TRBD1 (6 bases). Germline V CDR1 and CDR2: SEHNR, FQNEAQ (reference sequence). The CDR3 covers 17 residues. The ends were cut back, 5 bases at V and 3 bases at J, with 19 bases in the middle. Filled out from reference TRBV7-9 and TRBJ2-2, the complete variable domain reads DTGVSQNPRHKITKRGQNVTFRCDPISEHNRLYWYRQTLGQGPEFLTYFQNEAQLEKSRLLSDRFSAERPKGSFSTLEIQRTEQGDSAMYLCASSPRTGWVDTGELFFGEGSRLTVL.

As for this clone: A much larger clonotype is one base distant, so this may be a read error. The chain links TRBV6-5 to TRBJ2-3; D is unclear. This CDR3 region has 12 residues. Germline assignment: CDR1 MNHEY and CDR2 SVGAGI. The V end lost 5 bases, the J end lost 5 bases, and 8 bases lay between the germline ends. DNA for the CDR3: TGTGCCAGCAGTCCCTCCGGAGATACGCAGTATTTT. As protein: CASSPSGDTQYF.

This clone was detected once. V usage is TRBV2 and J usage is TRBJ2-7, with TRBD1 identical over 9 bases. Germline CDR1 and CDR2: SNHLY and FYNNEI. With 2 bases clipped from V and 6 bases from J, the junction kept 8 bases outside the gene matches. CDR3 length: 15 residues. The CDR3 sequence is CASSEFPGQGSEQYF. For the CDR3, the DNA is TGTGCCAGCAGTGAATTCCCGGGACAGGGAAGCGAGCAGTACTTC.

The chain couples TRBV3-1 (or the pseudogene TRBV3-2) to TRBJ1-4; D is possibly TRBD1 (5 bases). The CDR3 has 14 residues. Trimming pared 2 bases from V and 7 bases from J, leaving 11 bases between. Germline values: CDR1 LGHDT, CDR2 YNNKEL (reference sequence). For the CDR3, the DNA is TGTGCCAGCAGCCAATTGGGGCTTGGTGAAAAACTGTTTTTT. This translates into CASSQLGLGEKLFF.

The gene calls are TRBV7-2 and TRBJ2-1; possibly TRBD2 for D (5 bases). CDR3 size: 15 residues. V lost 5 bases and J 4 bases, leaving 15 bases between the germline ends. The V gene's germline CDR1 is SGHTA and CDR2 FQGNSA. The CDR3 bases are TGTGCCAGCAGCCCACCCAGCGGATTTTACAATGAGCAGTTCTTC. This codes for CASSPPSGFYNEQFF.

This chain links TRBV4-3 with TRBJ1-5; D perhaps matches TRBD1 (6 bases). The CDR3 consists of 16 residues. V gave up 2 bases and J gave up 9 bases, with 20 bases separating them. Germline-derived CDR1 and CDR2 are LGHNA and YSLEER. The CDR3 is CASSQFVQGKGLPQHF. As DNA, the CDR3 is TGCGCCAGCAGCCAATTCGTTCAGGGGAAGGGGCTGCCCCAGCATTTT.

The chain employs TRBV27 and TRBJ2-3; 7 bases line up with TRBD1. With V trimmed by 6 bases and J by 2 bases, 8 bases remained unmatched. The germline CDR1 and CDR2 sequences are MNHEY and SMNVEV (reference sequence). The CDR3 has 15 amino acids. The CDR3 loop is CASRSGTEPTDTQYF. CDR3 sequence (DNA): TGTGCCAGCAGATCCGGGACAGAACCCACAGATACGCAGTATTTT.

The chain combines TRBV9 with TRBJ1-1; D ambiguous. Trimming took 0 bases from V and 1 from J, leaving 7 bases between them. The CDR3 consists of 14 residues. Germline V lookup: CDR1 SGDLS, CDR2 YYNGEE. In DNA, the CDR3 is TGTGCCAGCAGCGTAGACGGGGAGAACACTGAAGCTTTCTTT. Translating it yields CASSVDGENTEAFF. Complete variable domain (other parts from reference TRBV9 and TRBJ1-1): DSGVTQTPKHLITATGQRVTLRCSPRSGDLSVYWYQQSLDQGLQFLIQYYNGEERAKGNILERFSAQQFPDLHSELNLSSLELGDSALYFCASSVDGENTEAFFGQGTRLTVV.

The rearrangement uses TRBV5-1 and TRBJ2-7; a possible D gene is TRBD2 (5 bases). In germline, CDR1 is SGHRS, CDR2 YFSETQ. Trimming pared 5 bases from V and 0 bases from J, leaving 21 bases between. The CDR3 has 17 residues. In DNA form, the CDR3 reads TGCGCCAGCAGTCGTGTTGAGGGTTCCTTAAGCTCCTACGAGCAGTACTTC. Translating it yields CASSRVEGSLSSYEQYF.

CDR3 coding DNA: TGCGCCAGCAGCCCCAGCGCTAGGGGCGTCTATGGCTACACCTTC. Its protein product is CASSPSARGVYGYTF. The chain employs TRBV4-3 and TRBJ1-2, with D possibly matching TRBD1 (5 bases). The CDR3 loop spans 15 amino acids. V was trimmed by 4 bases and J by 4 bases, leaving 16 bases between them. Germline V lookup: CDR1 LGHNA, CDR2 YSLEER.

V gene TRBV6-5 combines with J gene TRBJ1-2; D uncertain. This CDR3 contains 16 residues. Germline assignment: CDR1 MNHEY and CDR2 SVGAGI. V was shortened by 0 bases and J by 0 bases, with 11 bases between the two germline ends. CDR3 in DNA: TGTGCCAGCAGTTACTCTACAGCCATCTCTAACTATGGCTACACCTTC. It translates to CASSYSTAISNYGYTF.

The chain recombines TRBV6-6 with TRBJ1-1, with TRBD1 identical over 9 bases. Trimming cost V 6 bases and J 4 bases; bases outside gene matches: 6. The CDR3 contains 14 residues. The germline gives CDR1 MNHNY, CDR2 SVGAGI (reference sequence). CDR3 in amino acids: CASRGTGIITEAFF. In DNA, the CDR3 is TGTGCCAGCAGAGGGACAGGGATAATCACTGAAGCTTTCTTT.

The CDR3 spells CASSATGGNGYTF. The CDR3 DNA sequence: TGCGCCAGCAGCGCGACAGGGGGGAATGGCTACACCTTC. The chain uses TRBV10-2 and TRBJ1-2; 9 nucleotides align to TRBD1. V shed 6 bases, J shed 6 bases, and the junction held 5 bases outside the gene matches. This CDR3 is 13 amino acids long. The germline V gene has CDR1 WSHSY and CDR2 SAAADI.

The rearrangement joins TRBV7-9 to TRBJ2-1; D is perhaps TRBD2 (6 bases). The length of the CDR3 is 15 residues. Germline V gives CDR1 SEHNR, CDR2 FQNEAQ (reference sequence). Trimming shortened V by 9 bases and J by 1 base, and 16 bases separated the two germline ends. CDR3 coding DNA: TGTGCCAGTAGGATCCCGGGACTGTCCTACAATGAGCAGTTCTTC. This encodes CASRIPGLSYNEQFF.

The CDR3 DNA is TGTGCCAGCAGCGTGACAGGGATCAGTTCAGATACGCAGTATTTT. Amino acid sequence: CASSVTGISSDTQYF. The genes are TRBV5-4 and TRBJ2-3; the match to TRBD1 covers 7 bases. V gave up 4 bases and J gave up 4 bases; unmatched junction bases: 9. CDR3 length: 15 amino acids. Germline CDR1 is SGHNT and CDR2 is YYREEE (reference sequence). The full variable domain, its missing parts supplied by reference TRBV5-4 and TRBJ2-3, is ETGVTQSPTHLIKTRGQQVTLRCSSQSGHNTVSWYQQALGQGPQFIFQYYREEENGRGNFPPRFSGLQFPNYSSELNVNALELDDSALYLCASSVTGISSDTQYFGPGTRLTVL.

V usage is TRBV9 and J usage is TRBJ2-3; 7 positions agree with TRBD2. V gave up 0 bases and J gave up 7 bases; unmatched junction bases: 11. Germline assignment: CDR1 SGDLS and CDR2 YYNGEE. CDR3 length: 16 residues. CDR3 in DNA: TGTGCCAGCAGCGTAGCTACGGGGGATAGCGGGTATACGCAGTATTTT. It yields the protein CASSVATGDSGYTQYF.

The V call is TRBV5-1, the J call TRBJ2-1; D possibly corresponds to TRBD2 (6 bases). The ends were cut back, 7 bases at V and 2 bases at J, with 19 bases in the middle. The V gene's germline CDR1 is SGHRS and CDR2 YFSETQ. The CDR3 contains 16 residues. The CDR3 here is CASALGGDSPYNEQFF. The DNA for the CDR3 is TGCGCCAGCGCCCTGGGAGGAGACAGCCCCTACAATGAGCAGTTCTTC. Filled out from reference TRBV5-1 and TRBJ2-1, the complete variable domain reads KAGVTQTPRYLIKTRGQQVTLSCSPISGHRSVSWYQQTPGQGLQFLFEYFSETQRNKGNFPGRFSGRQFSNSRSEMNVSTLELGDSALYLCASALGGDSPYNEQFFGPGTRLTVL.

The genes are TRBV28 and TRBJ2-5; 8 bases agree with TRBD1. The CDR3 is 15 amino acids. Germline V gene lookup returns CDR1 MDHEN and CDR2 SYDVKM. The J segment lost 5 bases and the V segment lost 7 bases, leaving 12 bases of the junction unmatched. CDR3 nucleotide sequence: TGTGCCAGCACCCACGGTCAGGGGGCGCAGGAGACCCAGTACTTC. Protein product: CASTHGQGAQETQYF.

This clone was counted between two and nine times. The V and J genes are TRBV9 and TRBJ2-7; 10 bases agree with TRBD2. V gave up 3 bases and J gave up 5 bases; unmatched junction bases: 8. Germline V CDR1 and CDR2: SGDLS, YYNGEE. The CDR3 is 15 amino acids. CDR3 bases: TGTGCCAGCAGCGGGAGCGGGGGGGCATCCAACGAGCAGTACTTC. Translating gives CASSGSGGASNEQYF.

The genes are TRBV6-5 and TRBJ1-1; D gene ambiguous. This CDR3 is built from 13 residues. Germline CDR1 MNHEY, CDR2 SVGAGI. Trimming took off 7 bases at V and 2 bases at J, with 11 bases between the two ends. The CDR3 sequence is CASKKAVNTEAFF. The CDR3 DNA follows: TGTGCCAGCAAAAAGGCGGTAAACACTGAAGCTTTCTTT.

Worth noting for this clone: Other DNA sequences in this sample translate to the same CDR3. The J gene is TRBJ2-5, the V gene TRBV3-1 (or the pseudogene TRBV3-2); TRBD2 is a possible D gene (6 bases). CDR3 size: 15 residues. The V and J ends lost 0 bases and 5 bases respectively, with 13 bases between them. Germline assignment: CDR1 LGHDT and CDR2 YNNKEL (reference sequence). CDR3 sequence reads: CASSQDTRREETQYF. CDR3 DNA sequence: TGTGCCAGCAGCCAAGATACCCGGAGGGAGGAGACCCAGTACTTC.

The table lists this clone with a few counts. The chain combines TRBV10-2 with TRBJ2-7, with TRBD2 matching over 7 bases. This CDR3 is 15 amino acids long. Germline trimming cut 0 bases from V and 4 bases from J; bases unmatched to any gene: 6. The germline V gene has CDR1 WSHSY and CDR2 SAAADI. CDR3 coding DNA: TGCGCCAGCAGTGAGTCTTGGGGGGGACCATACGAGCAGTACTTC. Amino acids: CASSESWGGPYEQYF.

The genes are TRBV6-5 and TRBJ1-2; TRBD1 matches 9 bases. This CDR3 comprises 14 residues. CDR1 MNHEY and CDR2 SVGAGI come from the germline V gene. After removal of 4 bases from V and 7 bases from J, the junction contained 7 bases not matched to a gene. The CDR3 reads CASSSQGASFGYTF. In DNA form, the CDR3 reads TGTGCCAGCAGTTCACAGGGGGCTTCATTTGGCTACACCTTC.

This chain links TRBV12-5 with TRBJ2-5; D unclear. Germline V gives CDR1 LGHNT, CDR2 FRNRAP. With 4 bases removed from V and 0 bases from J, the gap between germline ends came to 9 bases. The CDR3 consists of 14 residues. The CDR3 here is CASGSAEYQETQYF. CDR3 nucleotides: TGTGCTAGTGGTTCCGCGGAATACCAAGAGACCCAGTACTTC. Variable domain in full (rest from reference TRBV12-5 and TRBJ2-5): DARVTQTPRHKVTEMGQEVTMRCQPILGHNTVFWYRQTMMQGLELLAYFRNRAPLDDSGMPKDRFSAEMPDATLATLKIQPSEPRDSAVYFCASGSAEYQETQYFGPGTRLLVL.

The CDR3 DNA follows: TGTGCCAGCAGCTGGGGACAGGGGACCTACTATGGCTACACCTTC. It encodes CASSWGQGTYYGYTF. The chain couples TRBV7-8 to TRBJ1-2; the match to TRBD1 covers 10 bases. Germline CDR1 reads SGHVS; CDR2 reads FQNEAQ. V shed 4 bases, J shed 3 bases, and the junction held 5 bases outside the gene matches. There are 15 residues in the CDR3. The variable domain in full, with the rest retrieved from reference TRBV7-8 and TRBJ1-2, is GAGVSQSPRYKVAKRGQDVALRCDPISGHVSLFWYQQALGQGPEFLTYFQNEAQLDKSGLPSDRFFAERPEGSVSTLKIQRTQQEDSAVYLCASSWGQGTYYGYTFGSGTRLTVV.

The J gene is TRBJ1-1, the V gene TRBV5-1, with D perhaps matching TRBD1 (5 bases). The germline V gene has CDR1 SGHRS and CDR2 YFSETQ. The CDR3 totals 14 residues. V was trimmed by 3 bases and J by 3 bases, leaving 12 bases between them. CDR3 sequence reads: CASSSPDSYTEAFF. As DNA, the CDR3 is TGCGCCAGCAGCTCTCCCGACAGCTACACTGAAGCTTTCTTT.

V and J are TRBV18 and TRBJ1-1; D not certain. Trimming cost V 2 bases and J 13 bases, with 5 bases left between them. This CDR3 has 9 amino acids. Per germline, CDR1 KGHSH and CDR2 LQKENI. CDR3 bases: TGTGCCAGCTCACCAATCGGTTTCTTT. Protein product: CASSPIGFF.

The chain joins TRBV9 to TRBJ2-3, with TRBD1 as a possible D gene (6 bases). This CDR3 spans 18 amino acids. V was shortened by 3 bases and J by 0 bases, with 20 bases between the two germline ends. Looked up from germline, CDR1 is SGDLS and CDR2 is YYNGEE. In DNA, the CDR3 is TGTGCCAGCAGCGCCCCCATACAGGGAACTACTAGCACAGATACGCAGTATTTT. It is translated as CASSAPIQGTTSTDTQYF.

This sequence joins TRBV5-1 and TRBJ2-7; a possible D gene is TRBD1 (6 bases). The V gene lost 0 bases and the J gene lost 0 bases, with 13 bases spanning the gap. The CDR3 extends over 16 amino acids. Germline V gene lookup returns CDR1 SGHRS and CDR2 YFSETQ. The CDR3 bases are TGCGCCAGCAGCTTGGGGACAGAAAGCCTCTCCTACGAGCAGTACTTC. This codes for CASSLGTESLSYEQYF.